Here is one T cell receptor (beta chain) with its context. Its antigen is not identified. The data are from a study of blood T cells in healthy people across ages. Study outcomes and limitations: Changes in expanded clonotypes were possibly confounded, as the CMV status of donors was unknown.

The CDR3 covers 14 residues. Germline CDR1 is DFQATT and CDR2 is SNEGSKA (reference sequence). V lost 5 bases to trimming and J lost 4 bases, with 18 bases between them. PCR was performed a second time for about 7 to 11 cycles using a sample-barcoded 5' primer and a J-beta primer mix. One entry per CDR3 protein, called by TCRdb with MiXCR from the 5' RACE reads. The sample shows 980,000 or so distinct CDR3 sequences, 48% of them seen only once. This chain joins TRBV20-1 and TRBJ2-7, with a tentative D call TRBD1 (7 bases). This receptor was identified in a man younger than 40 in good health. Material: blood. The CDR3 loop is CSACRQGLGYEQYF. For the CDR3, the DNA is TGCAGTGCTTGCAGACAGGGACTCGGGTACGAGCAGTACTTC.